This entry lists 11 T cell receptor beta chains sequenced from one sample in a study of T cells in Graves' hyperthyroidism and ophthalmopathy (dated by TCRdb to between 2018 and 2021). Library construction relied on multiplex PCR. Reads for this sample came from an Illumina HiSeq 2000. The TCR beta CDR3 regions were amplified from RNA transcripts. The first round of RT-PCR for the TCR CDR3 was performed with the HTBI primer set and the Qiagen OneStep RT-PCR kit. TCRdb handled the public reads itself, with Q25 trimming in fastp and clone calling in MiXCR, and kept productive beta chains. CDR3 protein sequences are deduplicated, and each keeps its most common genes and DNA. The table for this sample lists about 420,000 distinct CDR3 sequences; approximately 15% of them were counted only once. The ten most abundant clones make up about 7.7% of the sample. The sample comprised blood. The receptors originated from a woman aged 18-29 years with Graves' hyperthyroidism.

The CDR3: CASSYGTGSTDTQYF. CDR3 sequence (DNA): TGTGCCAGCAGTTACGGGACAGGGAGTACAGATACGCAGTATTTT. V usage is TRBV7-3 and J usage is TRBJ2-3, with 9 nucleotides matching TRBD1. Germline V gene sequence: CDR1 SGHTA, CDR2 FQGTGA. The CDR3 is 15 residues long. V shed 6 bases and J 3 bases; nucleotides not matched to a gene: 7.

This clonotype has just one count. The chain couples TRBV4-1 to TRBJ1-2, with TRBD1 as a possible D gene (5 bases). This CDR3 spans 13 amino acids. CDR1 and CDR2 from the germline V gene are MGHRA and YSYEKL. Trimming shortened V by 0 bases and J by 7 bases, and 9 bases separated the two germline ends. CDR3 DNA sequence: TGCGCCAGCAGCCAAGACAGGGTTGGTGGCTACACCTTC. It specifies CASSQDRVGGYTF.

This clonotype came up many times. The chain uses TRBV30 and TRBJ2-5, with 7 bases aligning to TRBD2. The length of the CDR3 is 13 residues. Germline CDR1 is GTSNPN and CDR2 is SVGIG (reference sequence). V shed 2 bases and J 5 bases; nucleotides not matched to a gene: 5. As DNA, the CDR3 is TGTGCCTGGAGTCGGGGGGTCCGGGAGACCCAGTACTTC. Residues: CAWSRGVRETQYF.

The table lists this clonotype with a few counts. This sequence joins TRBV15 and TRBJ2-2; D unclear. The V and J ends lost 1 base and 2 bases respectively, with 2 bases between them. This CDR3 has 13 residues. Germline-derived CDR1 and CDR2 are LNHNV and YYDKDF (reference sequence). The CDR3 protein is CATSRVNTGELFF. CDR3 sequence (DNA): TGTGCCACCAGCAGAGTCAACACCGGGGAGCTGTTTTTT.

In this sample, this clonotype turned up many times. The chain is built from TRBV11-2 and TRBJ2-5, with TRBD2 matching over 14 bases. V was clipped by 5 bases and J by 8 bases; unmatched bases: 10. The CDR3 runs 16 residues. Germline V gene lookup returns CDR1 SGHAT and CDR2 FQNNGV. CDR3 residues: CASSPGTSGSGLTQYF. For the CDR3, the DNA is TGTGCCAGCAGCCCTGGGACTAGCGGGAGTGGGTTAACCCAGTACTTC.

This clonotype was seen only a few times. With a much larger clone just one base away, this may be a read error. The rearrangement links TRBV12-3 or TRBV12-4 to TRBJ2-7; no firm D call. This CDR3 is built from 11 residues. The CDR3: CAGSSSGEQYF. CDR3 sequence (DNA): TGTGCCGGCAGTTCCTCCGGCGAGCAGTACTTC.

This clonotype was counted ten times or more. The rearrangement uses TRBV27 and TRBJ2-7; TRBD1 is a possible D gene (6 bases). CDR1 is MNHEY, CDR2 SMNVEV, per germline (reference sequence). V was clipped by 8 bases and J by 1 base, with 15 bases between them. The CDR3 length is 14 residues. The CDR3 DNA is TGTGCCAGCGCAAAAGACAGGTTTTCCTACGAGCAGTACTTC. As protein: CASAKDRFSYEQYF.

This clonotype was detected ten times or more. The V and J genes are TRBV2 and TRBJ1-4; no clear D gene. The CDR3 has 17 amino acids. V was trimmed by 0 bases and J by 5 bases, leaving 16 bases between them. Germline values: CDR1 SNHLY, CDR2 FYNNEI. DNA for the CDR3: TGTGCCAGCAGTGAAGCGCTTGAAGCCCTCAGGAATGAAAAACTGTTTTTT. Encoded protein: CASSEALEALRNEKLFF. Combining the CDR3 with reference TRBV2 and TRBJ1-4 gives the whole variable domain EPEVTQTPSHQVTQMGQEVILRCVPISNHLYFYWYRQILGQKVEFLVSFYNNEISEKSEIFDDQFSVERPDGSNFTLKIRSTKLEDSAMYFCASSEALEALRNEKLFFGSGTQLSVL.

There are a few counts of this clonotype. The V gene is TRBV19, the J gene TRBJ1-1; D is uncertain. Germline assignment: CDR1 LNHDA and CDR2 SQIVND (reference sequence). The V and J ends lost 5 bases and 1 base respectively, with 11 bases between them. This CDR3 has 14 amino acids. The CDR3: CASSPSGGNTEAFF. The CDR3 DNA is TGTGCCAGTAGTCCTTCTGGAGGGAACACTGAAGCTTTCTTT.

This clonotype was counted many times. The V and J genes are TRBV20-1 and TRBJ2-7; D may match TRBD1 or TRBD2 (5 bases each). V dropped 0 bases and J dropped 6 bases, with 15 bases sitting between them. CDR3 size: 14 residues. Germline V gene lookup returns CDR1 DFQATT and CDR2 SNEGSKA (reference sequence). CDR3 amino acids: CSARDRGRASEQYF. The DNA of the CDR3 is TGCAGTGCTAGAGATCGGGGCAGGGCGAGCGAGCAGTACTTC.

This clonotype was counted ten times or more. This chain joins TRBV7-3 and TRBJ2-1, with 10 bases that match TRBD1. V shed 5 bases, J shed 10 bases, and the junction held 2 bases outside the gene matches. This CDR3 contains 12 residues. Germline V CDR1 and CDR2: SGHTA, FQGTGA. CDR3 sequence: CASSTDRGEQFF. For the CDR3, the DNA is TGTGCCAGCAGCACGGACAGGGGGGAGCAGTTCTTC.